The next 26 T cell receptor beta chains were all read from a single sample in a study of blood T cell repertoires in COVID-19. The protocol was immunoSEQ multiplex PCR, while the TCRdb copy is restricted to in-frame clones and leaves out a portion. The sample shows tens of thousands of clones, approximately 85% of them seen only once. The sequencing input was peripheral blood. The receptor set was obtained from a human donor in a cohort sampled during active COVID-19.

The chain carries TRBV6-2 or TRBV6-3 and TRBJ2-7, with 8 bases fitting TRBD2. Trimming at V came to 2 bases and at J to 5 bases, leaving 8 bases not matched to a gene. The germline CDR1 and CDR2 sequences are MNHEY and SVGEGT. The length of the CDR3 is 15 residues. The CDR3 loop reads CASSYVETSVHEQYF. CDR3 coding DNA: TGTGCCAGCAGTTACGTGGAGACTAGCGTACACGAGCAGTACTTC.

This chain links TRBV10-3 with TRBJ2-7; 10 bases match TRBD1. V was pared by 5 bases and J by 2 bases, with 6 bases of the junction left unmatched. Germline loops: CDR1 ENHRY, CDR2 SYGVKD. The CDR3 has 15 residues. CDR3 DNA sequence: TGTGCCATCAGTTCGACAGGGGGCAAACCCTACGAGCAGTACTTC. As protein: CAISSTGGKPYEQYF.

V and J are TRBV3-1 (or the pseudogene TRBV3-2) and TRBJ2-3, with D hard to call. The CDR3 has 14 residues. V was shortened by 3 bases and J by 0 bases, with 7 bases between the two germline ends. Germline V gene lookup returns CDR1 LGHDT and CDR2 YNNKEL (reference sequence). The CDR3: CASSHALSTDTQYF. For the CDR3, the DNA is TGTGCCAGCAGCCATGCACTCAGCACAGATACGCAGTATTTT.

The chain recombines TRBV11-2 with TRBJ2-7; unclear D gene. The CDR3 totals 14 residues. Germline lookup yields CDR1 SGHAT and CDR2 FQNNGV. V lost 1 base, J lost 1 base, and 8 bases lay in between. The CDR3 bases are TGTGCCAGCAGCTTAGGGCGGCAGTCCTACGAGCAGTACTTC. Its protein product is CASSLGRQSYEQYF.

The rearrangement joins TRBV19 to TRBJ1-1, with 9 positions matching TRBD1. The germline CDR1 and CDR2 sequences are LNHDA and SQIVND (reference sequence). Losses at the gene ends were 6 bases for V and 2 bases for J; bases not matched to a gene: 16. The CDR3 spans 18 residues. The CDR3 nucleotides read TGTGCCAGTAGGATGAAACCCGGGACAGGGCTCAGCAACACTGAAGCTTTCTTT. The encoded protein is CASRMKPGTGLSNTEAFF.

The chain uses TRBV6-5 and TRBJ1-3, with D possibly TRBD1 on 6 matching bases. In germline, CDR1 is MNHEY, CDR2 SVGAGI. V was shortened by 6 bases and J by 2 bases, with 14 bases between the two germline ends. This CDR3 comprises 15 residues. CDR3 sequence: CASSRTVTPGNTIYF. CDR3 coding DNA: TGTGCCAGCAGCCGGACAGTCACGCCTGGAAACACCATATATTTT.

The chain carries TRBV28 and TRBJ2-7, with 7 positions matching TRBD1. The CDR3 extends over 14 amino acids. The trim removed 4 bases at V and 4 bases at J, leaving 7 bases unmatched. Per the germline V gene, CDR1 is MDHEN and CDR2 is SYDVKM. The CDR3 here is CASSSTNRGYEQYF. The CDR3 nucleotides read TGTGCCAGCAGTTCAACCAACAGGGGTTACGAGCAGTACTTC.

The V call is TRBV19, the J call TRBJ2-7; TRBD2 matches 9 bases. Trimming cost V 2 bases and J 5 bases; bases outside gene matches: 7. The CDR3 is 15 residues long. Germline loops: CDR1 LNHDA, CDR2 SQIVND (reference sequence). CDR3 in DNA: TGTGCCAGTAGTATATCCTTAGCGGGAGTTAACGAGCAGTACTTC. It encodes CASSISLAGVNEQYF.

This chain joins TRBV30 and TRBJ2-7, with a possible D match to TRBD2 (6 bases). Germline V gives CDR1 GTSNPN, CDR2 SVGIG (reference sequence). The CDR3 runs 11 residues. Trimming took 2 bases from V and 6 from J, leaving 8 bases between them. The CDR3 sequence: CAWSWRGEQYF. For the CDR3, the DNA is TGTGCCTGGAGTTGGCGGGGCGAGCAGTACTTC.

The gene calls are TRBV29-1 and TRBJ2-7; 10 nucleotides align to TRBD2. From germline, CDR1 is SQVTM and CDR2 ANQGSEA. Losses at the gene ends were 1 base for V and 4 bases for J; bases not matched to a gene: 7. The CDR3 runs 15 residues. DNA of the CDR3: TGCAGCGTTGAAGCAGCGGGAGGGATTAGATACGAGCAGTACTTC. It codes for CSVEAAGGIRYEQYF.

V is TRBV24-1 and J is TRBJ2-3; TRBD1 agrees at 7 bases. Trimming cost V 4 bases and J 1 base; bases outside gene matches: 4. Germline CDR1 and CDR2: KGHDR and SFDVKD. This CDR3 spans 15 amino acids. This CDR3 reads CATSDQGTGTDTQYF. The CDR3 nucleotides are TGTGCCACCAGTGACCAAGGGACAGGCACAGATACGCAGTATTTT.

The V gene is TRBV7-2, the J gene TRBJ2-3; possible D gene TRBD1, 5 bases. CDR1 SGHTA and CDR2 FQGNSA come from the germline V gene. Trimming stripped 1 base from V and 6 bases from J, with 20 bases between. The CDR3 has 17 amino acids. The CDR3 DNA follows: TGTGCCAGCAGCTTAGAGCCTGGGCAGGGATTTAGGGATACGCAGTATTTT. It specifies CASSLEPGQGFRDTQYF. Filled out from reference TRBV7-2 and TRBJ2-3, the complete variable domain reads GAGVSQSPSNKVTEKGKDVELRCDPISGHTALYWYRQSLGQGLEFLIYFQGNSAPDKSGLPSDRFSAERTGGSVSTLTIQRTQQEDSAVYLCASSLEPGQGFRDTQYFGPGTRLTVL.

This chain links TRBV6-2 or TRBV6-3 with TRBJ1-1, with a weak D call TRBD1 (6 bases). CDR3 length: 12 residues. Deletions cut 5 bases from V and 8 bases from J, with 12 bases between. Germline loops: CDR1 MNHEY, CDR2 SVGEGT. CDR3 nucleotides: TGTGCCAGCAGTGGACAGCCGAGGGAAGCTTTCTTT. Its translation: CASSGQPREAFF.

The chain carries TRBV29-1 and TRBJ1-1; 7 bases map to TRBD1. Germline CDR1 and CDR2: SQVTM and ANQGSEA. Unmatched junction bases numbered 5, after V lost 4 bases and J lost 0 bases. The CDR3 has 14 residues. The CDR3 DNA is TGCAGCGTTGCCCGTCAGGGGGTGAACACTGAAGCTTTCTTT. Residues: CSVARQGVNTEAFF.

The rearrangement uses TRBV11-2 and TRBJ2-1, with 7 nucleotides matching TRBD2. J was trimmed by 10 bases and V by 4 bases; bases with no gene match: 10. CDR3 length: 14 residues. Germline lookup yields CDR1 SGHAT and CDR2 FQNNGV. As DNA, the CDR3 is TGTGCCAGCAGCTCCACCCGTGGTAGCGGGGAGCAGTTCTTC. It yields the protein CASSSTRGSGEQFF.

In regard to this clone: Additional DNA sequences in this sample encode the identical CDR3. V is TRBV27 and J is TRBJ2-1; D not certain. Germline V lookup: CDR1 MNHEY, CDR2 SMNVEV (reference sequence). This CDR3 contains 12 residues. V was pared by 5 bases and J by 9 bases, with 11 bases between. The DNA of the CDR3 is TGTGCCAGCAGTCCACCGGGTCGTGAGCAGTTCTTC. It translates to CASSPPGREQFF.

The gene calls are TRBV18 and TRBJ2-6; 7 bases are a match to TRBD1. The CDR3 consists of 19 residues. V dropped 1 base and J dropped 0; count of bases not matched to a gene: 9. In germline, CDR1 is KGHSH, CDR2 LQKENI. CDR3 sequence reads: CASSPLPTGASSGANVLTF. In DNA form, the CDR3 reads TGTGCCAGCTCACCACTACCAACAGGGGCCTCCTCTGGGGCCAACGTCCTGACTTTC.

The rearrangement uses TRBV28 and TRBJ2-2, with 12 bases lining up with TRBD2. Losses at the gene ends were 0 bases for V and 4 bases for J; bases not matched to a gene: 3. The CDR3 extends over 17 amino acids. Germline CDR1 is MDHEN and CDR2 is SYDVKM. CDR3 sequence (DNA): TGTGCCAGCAGTTTATGGGCTAGCGGGAGGGGCACCGGGGAGCTGTTTTTT. Its translation: CASSLWASGRGTGELFF.

J is TRBJ1-1 and V is TRBV6-5; possibly TRBD1 for D (6 bases). V was shortened by 4 bases and J by 8 bases, with 17 bases between the two germline ends. The CDR3 contains 14 residues. Germline lookup yields CDR1 MNHEY and CDR2 SVGAGI. The CDR3 sequence: CASSSGWGGSEAFF. Written as DNA, the CDR3 is TGTGCCAGCAGTTCCGGGTGGGGGGGCTCGGAAGCTTTCTTT.

The CDR3 reads CASSDPGGFNTIYF. The CDR3 nucleotides read TGTGCCAGCAGTGACCCGGGGGGGTTCAACACCATATATTTT. This chain joins TRBV2 and TRBJ1-3, with D perhaps TRBD1 (5 bases). This CDR3 contains 14 residues. Germline CDR1 SNHLY, CDR2 FYNNEI. V shed 3 bases and J shed 7 bases, with 13 bases lying between them.

The J gene is TRBJ2-1, the V gene TRBV6-6; 8 bases align to TRBD1. The CDR3 runs 15 residues. J lost 5 bases, V lost 0 bases, and 3 bases had no gene match. Per the germline V gene, CDR1 is MNHNY and CDR2 is SVGAGI (reference sequence). CDR3 residues: CASSYSRGRDNEQFF. The CDR3 nucleotides read TGTGCCAGCAGTTACTCCAGGGGGCGCGACAATGAGCAGTTCTTC.

The V call is TRBV5-1, the J call TRBJ2-2; a possible D gene is TRBD2 (5 bases). V lost 0 bases and J lost 4, with 13 bases in between. CDR3 length: 16 amino acids. CDR1 is SGHRS and CDR2 is YFSETQ in the germline V gene. The CDR3 DNA reads TGCGCCAGCAGCTTGGTCCGGTCAGCGGCCACCGGGGAGCTGTTTTTT. Protein: CASSLVRSAATGELFF.

CDR3 region: CASSQAGFRETQYF. CDR3 DNA: TGTGCCAGCAGCCAAGCAGGGTTCCGGGAGACCCAGTACTTC. J is TRBJ2-5 and V is TRBV3-1 (or the pseudogene TRBV3-2), with D possibly matching TRBD1 (5 bases). The CDR3 is 14 residues long. Germline CDR1 reads LGHDT; CDR2 reads YNNKEL (reference sequence). Deletions cut 1 base from V and 5 bases from J, with 11 bases between.

The J gene is TRBJ1-4, the V gene TRBV28; D gene unclear. This CDR3 spans 15 amino acids. Trimming cost V 3 bases and J 4 bases, with 12 bases left between them. From germline, CDR1 is MDHEN and CDR2 SYDVKM. The CDR3 DNA is TGTGCCAGCAGTTTGGAGGGTGGGCTTAATGAAAAACTGTTTTTT. Translation gives CASSLEGGLNEKLFF.

CDR3 amino acids: CASSEGMDIVGYTF. CDR3 bases: TGTGCCAGCAGTGAAGGAATGGACATCGTGGGCTACACCTTC. V usage is TRBV6-1 and J usage is TRBJ1-2; perhaps TRBD1 as D (5 bases). The CDR3 sequence is 14 residues long. Germline CDR1 MNHNS, CDR2 SASEGT. The germline V and J ends were trimmed by 1 base and 8 bases, with 14 bases remaining between them.

The CDR3 protein is CASSLGIGGTEAFF. DNA for the CDR3: TGTGCCAGCAGCTTAGGAATAGGGGGCACTGAAGCTTTCTTT. V usage is TRBV11-1 and J usage is TRBJ1-1; TRBD1 might be the D (6 bases). Trimming took 1 base from V and 4 from J, leaving 10 bases between them. Germline V gene data show CDR1 as SGHAT and CDR2 as FQDESV (reference sequence). CDR3 length equals 14 residues.